The 27 T cell receptor beta chains given below trace back to one sample, sequenced in a study of human T cells and chemical hapten exposure. Time point meaning: patch test 1, 2 weeks after DPC sensitization. Specified treatment: therapeutic diphenylcyclopropenone sensitization with weekly scalp DPC. MiXCR was run by TCRdb on the RACE reads, yielding one entry per CDR3 protein. This table holds about 120,000 distinct CDR3 sequences, 12% found once. This sample comprised whole blood, obtained in connection with sensitization to the hapten diphenylcyclopropenone (DPC). These receptors all stem from a woman aged 50 to 65 with alopecia areata. Some clones in this sample may be carry-over from other donors' samples.

This clonotype was recorded a few times. The chain combines TRBV5-1 with TRBJ2-7; D unclear. Germline CDR1 is SGHRS and CDR2 is YFSETQ. The CDR3 is made up of 14 amino acids. Trimming took 4 bases from V and 2 from J, leaving 13 bases between them. The CDR3 DNA reads as TGCGCCAGCAGCCCTGTCGACATGACCTACGAGCAGTACTTC. Amino acid sequence: CASSPVDMTYEQYF.

At least ten counts were recorded for this clonotype. The chain carries TRBV28 and TRBJ1-5; D remains unclear. This CDR3 spans 15 amino acids. The germline V gene has CDR1 MDHEN and CDR2 SYDVKM. Trimming shortened V by 6 bases and J by 3 bases, and 15 bases separated the two germline ends. CDR3 loop: CASSLWPGINQPQHF. In DNA form, the CDR3 reads TGTGCCAGCAGCCTTTGGCCAGGAATCAATCAGCCCCAGCATTTT.

This clonotype was counted ten times or more. J is TRBJ2-6 and V is TRBV6-5; D might be TRBD1 (6 bases). V was shortened by 7 bases and J by 0 bases, with 13 bases between the two germline ends. The CDR3 has 16 amino acids. CDR1 is MNHEY, CDR2 SVGAGI, per germline. This CDR3 is CASNRAGSSGANVLTF. In nucleotides, the CDR3 is TGTGCCAGCAACAGGGCAGGAAGCTCTGGGGCCAACGTCCTGACTTTC.

This clonotype has at least ten counts. V usage is TRBV3-1 and J usage is TRBJ2-5; weak D call: TRBD2 (6 bases). The CDR3 spans 17 residues. Trimming removed 4 bases at V and 0 bases at J, with 18 bases between. CDR1 is LGHDT and CDR2 is YNNKEL in the germline V gene (reference sequence). Here the CDR3 reads CASSPPVGRPYQETQYF. CDR3 coding DNA: TGTGCCAGCAGCCCGCCCGTGGGGAGGCCGTACCAAGAGACCCAGTACTTC.

Ten or more counts support this clonotype. The chain recombines TRBV6-1 with TRBJ1-5, with TRBD1 identical over 7 bases. The CDR3 covers 13 residues. The V gene's germline CDR1 is MNHNS and CDR2 SASEGT. J gave up 4 bases and V 7 bases, and 4 bases lay outside the gene matches. CDR3 loop: CASMAGGNQPQHF. Here the CDR3 DNA reads TGTGCCAGCATGGCAGGGGGAAATCAGCCCCAGCATTTT.

The chain combines TRBV28 with TRBJ2-7, with no clear D. Deletions cut 8 bases from V and 5 bases from J, with 13 bases between. CDR1 is MDHEN and CDR2 is SYDVKM in the germline V gene. This CDR3 has 12 residues. CDR3 amino acids: CASGTTWNEQYF. The CDR3 coding sequence is TGTGCCAGCGGTACCACTTGGAACGAGCAGTACTTC.

This clonotype has a count of ten or more. The rearrangement uses TRBV27 and TRBJ1-2, with 8 positions matching TRBD1. The CDR3 extends over 14 amino acids. Unmatched junction bases numbered 7, after V lost 2 bases and J lost 8 bases. Germline assignment: CDR1 MNHEY and CDR2 SMNVEV (reference sequence). The CDR3 is CASSLGGTGAGYTF. The CDR3, as DNA: TGTGCCAGCAGTTTAGGCGGGACAGGCGCCGGCTACACCTTC.

The V and J genes are TRBV6-2 or TRBV6-3 and TRBJ2-3; the match to TRBD1 covers 9 bases. V trimming: 10 bases; J trimming: 2 bases; junction bases outside the gene matches: 10. Germline V gives CDR1 MNHEY, CDR2 SVGEGT. CDR3 length equals 15 residues. CDR3 in DNA: TGTGCCACCGGCCCACAGGGGGCCCCCACAGATACGCAGTATTTT. Translated, it gives CATGPQGAPTDTQYF.

In regard to this clonotype: A much larger clone differs from this one at a single base, so this may be a read error. CDR3 in DNA: TGTGGCAGCAGCTACCCCGGAATGGGACAGGGAAACACCGGGGAGCTGTTTTTT. Protein sequence: CGSSYPGMGQGNTGELFF. This chain joins TRBV11-2 and TRBJ2-2; 9 positions match TRBD1. Germline CDR1 SGHAT, CDR2 FQNNGV. This CDR3 has 18 amino acids.

Details on this clonotype: A much larger clone lies a single base off, so this may be a read error. J is TRBJ1-3 and V is TRBV7-6; TRBD1 matches 8 bases. This CDR3 contains 17 residues. Germline values: CDR1 SGHVS, CDR2 FNYEAQ. The CDR3 DNA reads as TGTGCCAGCAGCCCCCAAGGAGGACAGGGACAAGGAAACTCCATATATTTT. Amino acid sequence: CASSPQGGQGQGNSIYF.

This clonotype was observed at least ten times. This chain connects TRBV5-1 to TRBJ1-2, with TRBD1 as a possible D gene (5 bases). CDR1 is SGHRS and CDR2 is YFSETQ in the germline V gene. The CDR3 consists of 16 residues. V lost 1 base, J lost 3 bases, and 16 bases lay in between. The CDR3 DNA reads as TGCGCCAGCAGCTTGTCTAGGGCGGTGGGGGACTATGGCTACACCTTC. Protein sequence: CASSLSRAVGDYGYTF.

The gene calls are TRBV9 and TRBJ2-2; possibly TRBD1 for D (6 bases). Trimming stripped 2 bases from V and 1 base from J, with 9 bases between. The CDR3 runs 15 residues. Per the germline V gene, CDR1 is SGDLS and CDR2 is YYNGEE. CDR3 nucleotides: TGTGCCAGCAGCGTTTCGGGACAGAACACCGGGGAGCTGTTTTTT. Its translation is CASSVSGQNTGELFF.

The V and J genes are TRBV7-2 and TRBJ1-1; the match to TRBD1 covers 8 bases. V shed 1 base and J 0 bases; nucleotides not matched to a gene: 1. This CDR3 has 15 amino acids. In germline, CDR1 is SGHTA, CDR2 FQGNSA. The CDR3 bases are TGTGCCAGCAGCTTAGTGGGACAGGTGAACACTGAAGCTTTCTTT. Protein product: CASSLVGQVNTEAFF.

This chain links TRBV12-3 or TRBV12-4 with TRBJ1-5, with 8 bases identical to TRBD1. V lost 6 bases and J lost 4; bases outside the gene matches: 5. This CDR3 contains 14 residues. The CDR3 nucleotides are TGTGCCAGCAGATCACAGGGGGTTAATCAGCCCCAGCATTTT. Residues: CASRSQGVNQPQHF.

The chain's CDR3 is CASTPPGPRGREKLFF. The CDR3 DNA follows: TGTGCCAGTACCCCCCCAGGCCCCAGGGGGCGTGAAAAACTGTTTTTT. The chain links TRBV19 to TRBJ1-4, with 8 nucleotides matching TRBD1. V shed 7 bases, J shed 7 bases, and the junction held 14 bases outside the gene matches. CDR3 length: 16 residues. The germline gives CDR1 LNHDA, CDR2 SQIVND (reference sequence).

This clonotype was seen many times. The rearrangement joins TRBV7-2 to TRBJ2-3, with D perhaps matching TRBD1 or TRBD2 (5 bases each). This CDR3 has 16 residues. CDR1 SGHTA and CDR2 FQGNSA come from the germline V gene. Trimming pared 5 bases from V and 6 bases from J, leaving 21 bases between. CDR3 DNA: TGTGCCAGCAGCCCAACCCCCGGGGCCACGCGGGATACGCAGTATTTT. Protein: CASSPTPGATRDTQYF. The full variable domain, its missing parts supplied by reference TRBV7-2 and TRBJ2-3, is GAGVSQSPSNKVTEKGKDVELRCDPISGHTALYWYRQSLGQGLEFLIYFQGNSAPDKSGLPSDRFSAERTGGSVSTLTIQRTQQEDSAVYLCASSPTPGATRDTQYFGPGTRLTVL.

This clonotype was observed a few times. The V call is TRBV20-1, the J call TRBJ1-5; D gene ambiguous. Per germline, CDR1 DFQATT and CDR2 SNEGSKA (reference sequence). The V and J ends lost 8 bases and 5 bases respectively, with 7 bases between them. The CDR3 runs to 10 residues. This chain's CDR3 is CSFGDQPQHF. CDR3 bases: TGCAGTTTCGGGGATCAGCCCCAGCATTTT.

This chain's CDR3 is CASRLLGADNEQFF. DNA of the CDR3: TGTGCCAGCAGGCTGCTGGGGGCTGACAATGAGCAGTTCTTC. V gene TRBV13 combines with J gene TRBJ2-1, with D perhaps matching TRBD1 (6 bases). The CDR3 consists of 14 residues. The germline V gene encodes CDR1 PRHDT and CDR2 FYEKMQ (reference sequence). V gave up 6 bases and J gave up 5 bases, with 14 bases separating them.

This clonotype has at least ten counts. V and J are TRBV12-3 or TRBV12-4 and TRBJ2-3, with D uncertain. The ends were cut back, 5 bases at V and 2 bases at J, with 20 bases in the middle. This CDR3 has 17 residues. CDR3 bases: TGTGCCAGCAGTCCTTTTTTGGCGGAGAAACTCACAGATACGCAGTATTTT. Protein sequence: CASSPFLAEKLTDTQYF.

This clonotype was observed at least ten times. The chain links TRBV7-9 to TRBJ2-5; tentatively, D is TRBD2 (5 bases). The CDR3 covers 12 residues. CDR1 SEHNR and CDR2 FQNEAQ come from the germline V gene (reference sequence). The V end lost 5 bases, the J end lost 3 bases, and 7 bases lay between the germline ends. The CDR3 DNA follows: TGTGCCAGCAGCCGGACTGAAGAGACCCAGTACTTC. Amino acids: CASSRTEETQYF.

The table lists this clonotype with a few counts. This chain uses TRBV6-6 with TRBJ2-1; 12 bases fit TRBD2. Germline-derived CDR1 and CDR2 are MNHNY and SVGAGI (reference sequence). V shed 2 bases and J 6 bases; nucleotides not matched to a gene: 5. This CDR3 has 16 amino acids. CDR3 in DNA: TGTGCCAGCAGTTACGGCGGGACTAGCGGGCGCAATGAGCAGTTCTTC. Translated: CASSYGGTSGRNEQFF.

This clonotype showed up just a few times. This sequence joins TRBV6-5 and TRBJ1-2; D unclear. The CDR3 contains 15 residues. Germline V gene lookup returns CDR1 MNHEY and CDR2 SVGAGI. Trimming took 0 bases from V and 3 from J, leaving 11 bases between them. The chain's CDR3 is CASSYSMLGHYGYTF. The CDR3 DNA reads as TGTGCCAGCAGTTACTCGATGCTTGGTCACTATGGCTACACCTTC.

The V and J genes are TRBV6-1 and TRBJ2-5; TRBD2 aligns across 7 bases. The ends lost 1 base at V and 3 bases at J; junction bases unmatched: 11. CDR3 length: 17 residues. Per the germline V gene, CDR1 is MNHNS and CDR2 is SASEGT. The CDR3 protein is CASSEELAVRFEETQYF. The CDR3 coding sequence is TGTGCCAGCAGTGAAGAGCTAGCGGTTCGGTTCGAAGAGACCCAGTACTTC.

This clonotype was detected many times. The chain uses TRBV20-1 and TRBJ1-5; D possibly corresponds to TRBD1 (6 bases). CDR1 DFQATT and CDR2 SNEGSKA come from the germline V gene (reference sequence). V was trimmed by 4 bases and J by 3 bases, leaving 10 bases between them. This CDR3 has 13 residues. Written as DNA, the CDR3 is TGCAGTGCTATAAGGGGGAACAATCAGCCCCAGCATTTT. This translates into CSAIRGNNQPQHF.

V usage is TRBV7-9 and J usage is TRBJ2-7, with 10 bases identical to TRBD2. J was trimmed by 5 bases and V by 3 bases; bases with no gene match: 7. Germline lookup yields CDR1 SEHNR and CDR2 FQNEAQ (reference sequence). The CDR3 totals 15 residues. DNA of the CDR3: TGTGCCAGCAGCTTCACCTTCCTAGCGGGAGACGAGCAGTACTTC. Protein product: CASSFTFLAGDEQYF.

In this sample, this clonotype turned up many times. The chain recombines TRBV6-5 with TRBJ2-7; no definite D call. CDR1 is MNHEY and CDR2 is SVGAGI in the germline V gene. CDR3 size: 13 residues. Deletions cut 5 bases from V and 2 bases from J, with 10 bases between. The CDR3 spells CASSRYPAYEQYF. The CDR3 DNA sequence: TGTGCCAGCAGTAGATACCCCGCCTACGAGCAGTACTTC.

There are many counts of this clonotype. The chain uses TRBV4-2 and TRBJ2-2, with a weak D call TRBD2 (6 bases). From germline, CDR1 is LGHNA and CDR2 YNFKEQ. The CDR3 spans 16 residues. V lost 4 bases and J 7 bases, leaving 19 bases between the germline ends. As DNA, the CDR3 is TGTGCCAGCAGCCTTTCTAGCGTCCTCGACAGCGGGGAGCTGTTTTTT. This encodes CASSLSSVLDSGELFF.